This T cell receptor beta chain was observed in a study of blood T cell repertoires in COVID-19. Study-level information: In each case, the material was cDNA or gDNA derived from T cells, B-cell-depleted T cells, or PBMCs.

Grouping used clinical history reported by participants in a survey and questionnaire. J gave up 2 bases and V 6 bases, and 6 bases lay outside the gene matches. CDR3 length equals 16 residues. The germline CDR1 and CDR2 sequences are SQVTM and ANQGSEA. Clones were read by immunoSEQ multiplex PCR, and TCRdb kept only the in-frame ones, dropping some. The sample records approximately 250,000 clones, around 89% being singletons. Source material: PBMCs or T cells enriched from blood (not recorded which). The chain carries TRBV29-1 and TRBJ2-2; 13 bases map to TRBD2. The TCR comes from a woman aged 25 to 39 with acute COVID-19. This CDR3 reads CSVSGLAGANTGELFF. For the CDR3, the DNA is TGCAGCGTCAGCGGACTAGCGGGAGCTAACACCGGGGAGCTGTTTTTT.